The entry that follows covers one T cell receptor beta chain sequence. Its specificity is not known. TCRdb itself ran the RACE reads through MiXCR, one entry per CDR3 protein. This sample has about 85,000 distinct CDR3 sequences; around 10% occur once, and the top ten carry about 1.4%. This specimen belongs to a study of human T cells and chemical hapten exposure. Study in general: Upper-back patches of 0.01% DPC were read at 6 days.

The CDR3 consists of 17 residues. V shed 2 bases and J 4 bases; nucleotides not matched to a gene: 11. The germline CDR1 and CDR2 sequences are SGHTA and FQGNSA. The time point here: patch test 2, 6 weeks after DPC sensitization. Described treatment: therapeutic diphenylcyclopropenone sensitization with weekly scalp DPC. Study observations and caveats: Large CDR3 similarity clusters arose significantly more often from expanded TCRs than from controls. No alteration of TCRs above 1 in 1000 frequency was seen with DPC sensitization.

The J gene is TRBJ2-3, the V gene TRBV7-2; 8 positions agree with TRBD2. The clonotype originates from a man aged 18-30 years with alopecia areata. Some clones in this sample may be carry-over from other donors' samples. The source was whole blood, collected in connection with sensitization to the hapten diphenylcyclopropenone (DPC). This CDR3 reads CASSLSPPGTRPDTQYF. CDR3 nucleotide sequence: TGTGCCAGCAGCTTATCCCCCCCCGGGACTAGACCAGATACGCAGTATTTT.